This TCR beta chain was found in a study of blood T cell repertoires in COVID-19. The CDR3 is made up of 16 amino acids. Trimming left V 0 bases short and J 8 bases short, with 17 bases between. Germline CDR1 and CDR2: SGHDN and FVKESK. Only in-frame clones appear in the TCRdb table, and some are missing; sequencing was by immunoSEQ multiplex PCR. The table has 6,500 to 9,000 clones, 86% seen once. This clonotype originated in a woman aged 60 to 75 with active COVID-19. The genes are TRBV14 and TRBJ2-1; possibly TRBD2 for D (5 bases). Sequencing input: peripheral blood. CDR3 protein: CASSQDEVAPLDEQFF. CDR3 nucleotide sequence: TGTGCCAGCAGCCAAGACGAGGTAGCGCCCCTGGATGAGCAGTTCTTC.